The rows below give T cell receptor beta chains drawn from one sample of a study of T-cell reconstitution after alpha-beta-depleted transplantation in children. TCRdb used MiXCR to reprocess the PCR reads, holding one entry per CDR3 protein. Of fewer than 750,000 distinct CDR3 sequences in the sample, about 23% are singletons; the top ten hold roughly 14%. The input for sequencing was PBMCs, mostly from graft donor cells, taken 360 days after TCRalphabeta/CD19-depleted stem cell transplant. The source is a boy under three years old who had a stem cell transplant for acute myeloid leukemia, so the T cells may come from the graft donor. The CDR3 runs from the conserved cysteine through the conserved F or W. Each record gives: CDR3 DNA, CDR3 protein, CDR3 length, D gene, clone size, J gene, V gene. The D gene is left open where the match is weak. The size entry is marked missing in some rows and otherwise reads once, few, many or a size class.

CDR3nt: TGTGCCAGCAGTTTATCAGGGACAGGGGCCTCGAACACTGAAGCTTTCTTT; CDR3aa: CASSLSGTGASNTEAFF; len: 17; d_gene: TRBD1; abundance: few; j_gene: TRBJ1-1; v_gene: TRBV12-3/TRBV12-4
CDR3nt: TGCGCCAGCAGCTTCGGGACAGGGGGCGCGGGGGAGACCCAGTACTTC; CDR3aa: CASSFGTGGAGETQYF; len: 16; d_gene: TRBD1; abundance: NA; j_gene: TRBJ2-5; v_gene: TRBV5-1
CDR3nt: TGTGCCAGCAGTTTTGGGAGAGGGACCTACGAGCAGTACTTC; CDR3aa: CASSFGRGTYEQYF; len: 14; d_gene: NA; abundance: few; j_gene: TRBJ2-7; v_gene: TRBV12-3/TRBV12-4
CDR3nt: TGCGCCAGCAGCTTGGCCTTAGCGGGCACAAGCACAGATACGCAGTATTTT; CDR3aa: CASSLALAGTSTDTQYF; len: 17; d_gene: TRBD2; abundance: many; j_gene: TRBJ2-3; v_gene: TRBV5-1
CDR3nt: TGTGCCAGCAGTTACCCCAGGGAAACCTACGAGCAGTACTTC; CDR3aa: CASSYPRETYEQYF; len: 14; d_gene: NA; abundance: NA; j_gene: TRBJ2-7; v_gene: TRBV6-5
CDR3nt: TGCAGTGCTAAACCGACAGGGCTGCTAGGTGGCTACACCTTC; CDR3aa: CSAKPTGLLGGYTF; len: 14; d_gene: TRBD1; abundance: few; j_gene: TRBJ1-2; v_gene: TRBV20-1
CDR3nt: TGTGCCAGCTCCCTTGGACGCCTAGAGACCCAGTACTTC; CDR3aa: CASSLGRLETQYF; len: 13; d_gene: NA; abundance: NA; j_gene: TRBJ2-5; v_gene: TRBV18
CDR3nt: TGCAGTGTAGGACGTGGGACCTACGAGCAGTACTTC; CDR3aa: CSVGRGTYEQYF; len: 12; d_gene: NA; abundance: many; j_gene: TRBJ2-7; v_gene: TRBV20-1
CDR3nt: TGCAGTGCTGGGCCTGGGGGGCCGGAGTCCAATGAGCAGTTCTTC; CDR3aa: CSAGPGGPESNEQFF; len: 15; d_gene: NA; abundance: NA; j_gene: TRBJ2-1; v_gene: TRBV20-1
CDR3nt: TGCAGCGTTATCGAACAGGGGGGCTACACCTTC; CDR3aa: CSVIEQGGYTF; len: 11; d_gene: TRBD1; abundance: few; j_gene: TRBJ1-2; v_gene: TRBV29-1
CDR3nt: TGTGCCAGCAGTTTTTCCCAGGTCAAGGCTGGAAACACCATATATTTT; CDR3aa: CASSFSQVKAGNTIYF; len: 16; d_gene: NA; abundance: NA; j_gene: TRBJ1-3; v_gene: TRBV12-3/TRBV12-4
CDR3nt: TGTGCCAGTAGTATTGATCTGCGGGGGGGCGAGCAGTTCTTC; CDR3aa: CASSIDLRGGEQFF; len: 14; d_gene: TRBD2; abundance: NA; j_gene: TRBJ2-1; v_gene: TRBV19
CDR3nt: TGCAGTGCTAGTACCGATTATCAGCCCCAGCATTTT; CDR3aa: CSASTDYQPQHF; len: 12; d_gene: NA; abundance: NA; j_gene: TRBJ1-5; v_gene: TRBV20-1
CDR3nt: TGTGCTAGTGCTAAACCCGGGATCCAAGAGACCCAGTACTTC; CDR3aa: CASAKPGIQETQYF; len: 14; d_gene: NA; abundance: NA; j_gene: TRBJ2-5; v_gene: TRBV12-5
CDR3nt: TGCGCCAGCAGCTTGACAGGGTCGGAGCAGCCCCAGCATTTT; CDR3aa: CASSLTGSEQPQHF; len: 14; d_gene: NA; abundance: few; j_gene: TRBJ1-5; v_gene: TRBV5-1
CDR3nt: TGCAGCGTCACCCAGGGAGGGACTGAAGCTTTCTTT; CDR3aa: CSVTQGGTEAFF; len: 12; d_gene: NA; abundance: few; j_gene: TRBJ1-1; v_gene: TRBV29-1
CDR3nt: TGCGCCAGCAGCCCTCCCCTGAGCTCCTACAATGAGCAGTTCTTC; CDR3aa: CASSPPLSSYNEQFF; len: 15; d_gene: NA; abundance: NA; j_gene: TRBJ2-1; v_gene: TRBV5-1
CDR3nt: TGTGCCAGCAGTTACGGGGGGGTTGACAATGAGCAGTTCTTC; CDR3aa: CASSYGGVDNEQFF; len: 14; d_gene: TRBD2; abundance: NA; j_gene: TRBJ2-1; v_gene: TRBV6-5
CDR3nt: TGCAGTGCTAGAGATTTAGCAGATAGCAATCAGCCCCAGCATTTT; CDR3aa: CSARDLADSNQPQHF; len: 15; d_gene: NA; abundance: many; j_gene: TRBJ1-5; v_gene: TRBV20-1